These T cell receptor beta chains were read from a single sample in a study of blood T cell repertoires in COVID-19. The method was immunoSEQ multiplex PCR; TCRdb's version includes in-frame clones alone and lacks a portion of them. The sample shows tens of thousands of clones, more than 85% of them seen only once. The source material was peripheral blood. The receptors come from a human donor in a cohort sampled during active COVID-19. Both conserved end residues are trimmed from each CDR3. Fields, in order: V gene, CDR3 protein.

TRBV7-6 ASSIRDREFGGPTNEKLF
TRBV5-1 ASSLEPAENIQY
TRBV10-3 AIRTEQANYGYT
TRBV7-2 ASSLSLPDEQY
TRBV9 ASSREWGGGEQF
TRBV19 ASSGRETGGPYEQY
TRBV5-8 ASSPPGGGKNTEAF
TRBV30 AWRVTGSYEQY
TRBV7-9 ASSYGQGAIGGYT
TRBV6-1 ASSERGADHGYT
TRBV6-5 ASNRPAVSYEQY
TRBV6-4 ATGTSGDHEQY
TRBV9 ASSVAGTSTDTQY
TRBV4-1 ASSPKGHPSSYNEQF
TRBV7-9 ASSPFGQGAAGELF
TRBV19 ASNPDRGHQPQH
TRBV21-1 ASSNRWTSGMYEQF
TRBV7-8 ASSANLREADTQY
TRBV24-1 ATSGPGQNSNTGELF
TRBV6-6 ASSRGTSGRITSYEQY
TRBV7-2 ASSLMGVGNEQF
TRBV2 ASSELLAGGDTQY
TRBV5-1 ASSQLALAGGGGTQY
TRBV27 ASRDGTGGLNTEAF
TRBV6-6 ATRGQGKGNEQF
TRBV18 ASSPSWTGGSYGYT
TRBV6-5 ASIRGMGETQY
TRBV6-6 ASSTTGTDYGYT
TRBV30 ASDRVDYNEQF
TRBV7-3 ASSPSRTGLYEQY
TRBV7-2 ASSLSESGLAF
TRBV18 ASSPPGETQY
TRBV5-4 ASSLKGLAGGGETQY
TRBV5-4 ASTPRGGQETQY
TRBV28 ASLMRRGAILSYNEQF
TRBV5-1 ASSLAAVYNEQF
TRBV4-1 ASSQGALAGGNNEQF
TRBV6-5 ASSQTSAYEQY
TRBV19 ASSFDRGNTEAF
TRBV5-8 ASSFQGSYGYT
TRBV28 ASSPLWRTNYGYT
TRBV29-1 SADINYGYT
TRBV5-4 ASSFRAYEQY
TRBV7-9 ASRDYVGNEQF
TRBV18 ASYPPGERGSGNQPQH
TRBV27 ASSSLAVAANTGELF
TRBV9 ASSARGGAYEQY
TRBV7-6 ASSSSGGGGTEAF
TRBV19 ASSRTGEGTDTQY
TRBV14 ASSQDRQGSIQPQH
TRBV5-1 ASSSGGTEYNEQF
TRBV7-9 ATSTVLRETQY
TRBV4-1 ASSPWGGDYEKLF
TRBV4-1 ASSHGGGGFNTGELF
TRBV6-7 ASNLVGRGRRDQPQH
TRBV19 ASSRTNTEAF
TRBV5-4 ASSSKTGDRYEQY
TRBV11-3 ASSLGLDNTQY
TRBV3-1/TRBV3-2 ASSQQVPAYNEQF
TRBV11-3 ASSLDSGAASGGIEQY